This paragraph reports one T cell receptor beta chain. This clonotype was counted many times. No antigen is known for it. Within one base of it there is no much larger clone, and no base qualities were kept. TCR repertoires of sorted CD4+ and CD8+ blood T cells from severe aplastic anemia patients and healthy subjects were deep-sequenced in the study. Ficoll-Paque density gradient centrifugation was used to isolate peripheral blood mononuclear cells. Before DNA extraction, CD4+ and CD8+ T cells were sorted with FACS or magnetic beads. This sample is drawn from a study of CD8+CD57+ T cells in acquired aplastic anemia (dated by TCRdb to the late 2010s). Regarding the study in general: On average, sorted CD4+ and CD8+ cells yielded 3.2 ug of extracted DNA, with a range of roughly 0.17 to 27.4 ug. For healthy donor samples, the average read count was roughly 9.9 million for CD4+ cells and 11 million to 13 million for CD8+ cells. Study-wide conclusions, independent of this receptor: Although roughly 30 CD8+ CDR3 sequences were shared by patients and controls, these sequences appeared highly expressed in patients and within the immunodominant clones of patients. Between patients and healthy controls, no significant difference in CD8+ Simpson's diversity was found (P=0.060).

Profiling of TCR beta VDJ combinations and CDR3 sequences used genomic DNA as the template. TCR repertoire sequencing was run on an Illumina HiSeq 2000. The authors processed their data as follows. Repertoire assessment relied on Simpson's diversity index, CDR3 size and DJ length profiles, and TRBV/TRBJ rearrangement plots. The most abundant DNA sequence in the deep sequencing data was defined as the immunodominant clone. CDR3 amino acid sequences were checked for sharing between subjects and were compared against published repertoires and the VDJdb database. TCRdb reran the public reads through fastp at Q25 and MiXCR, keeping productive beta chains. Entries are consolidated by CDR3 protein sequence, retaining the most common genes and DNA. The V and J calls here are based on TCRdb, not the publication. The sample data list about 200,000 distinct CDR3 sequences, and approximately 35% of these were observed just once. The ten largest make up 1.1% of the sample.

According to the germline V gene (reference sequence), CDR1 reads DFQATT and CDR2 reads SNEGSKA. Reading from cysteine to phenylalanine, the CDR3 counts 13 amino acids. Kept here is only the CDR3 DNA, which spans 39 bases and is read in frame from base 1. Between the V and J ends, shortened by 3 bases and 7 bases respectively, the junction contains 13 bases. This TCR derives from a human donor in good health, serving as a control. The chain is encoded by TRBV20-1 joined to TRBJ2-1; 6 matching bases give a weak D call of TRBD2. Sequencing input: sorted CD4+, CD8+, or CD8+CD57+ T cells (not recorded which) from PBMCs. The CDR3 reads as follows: CSARISGRNEQFF. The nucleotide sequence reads TGCAGTGCTAGGATCTCAGGGAGGAATGAGCAGTTCTTC.